This record covers a single TCR beta chain. The antigen is not known. TCRdb passed the reads through MiXCR, listing each CDR3 protein once. The table lists just under 550,000 distinct CDR3 sequences, about 30% of them singletons. The sample belongs to a study of T cell repertoires in cytomegalovirus infection. Overall study context: Evidence of both CMV infection and a matching HLA type came from public TCR beta signatures. Study results and caveats: Based on cumulative public TCR beta family frequency, carriers of CMV plus the relevant HLA were identified.

The origin of this receptor is a human donor in good health (CMV status not recorded). Some clones in this sample may be carry-over from other donors' samples. Source material: PBMCs.

The CDR3 DNA reads TGTGCCAGCAGTTTTGAGGGAGGCCAGGAGACCCAGTACTTC. The encoded protein is CASSFEGGQETQYF. The V call is TRBV12-3 or TRBV12-4, the J call TRBJ2-5; D might be TRBD2 (6 bases). V gave up 3 bases and J gave up 5 bases, with 13 bases separating them. The CDR3 length is 14 residues.